A selection of T cell receptor beta chains follows, all from one sample in a study of monozygotic twins with inflammatory bowel disease. TCRdb reworked the 5' RACE reads into one entry per CDR3 protein, no DNA. The listing records about 150,000 distinct CDR3 sequences. The sequencing input was blood. The receptor set was obtained from a human donor with ulcerative colitis or Crohn's disease, or a healthy co-twin of an affected twin (not recorded which). CDR3s include the opening cysteine and the closing phenylalanine or tryptophan.

cdr3_length	j_call	v_call	cdr3_aa
16	TRBJ1-2	TRBV28	CASSLRRGRPIYGYTF
13	TRBJ2-7	TRBV7-6	CASTPLVSNEQYF
14	TRBJ2-1	TRBV20-1	CSARRLGSYNEQFF
17	TRBJ2-1	TRBV11-2	CASSFWFLAGNYNEQFF
14	TRBJ1-5	TRBV5-5	CASSGTGGTQPQHF
13	TRBJ2-7	TRBV5-1	CASSLDRNYEQYF
13	TRBJ1-2	TRBV12-3/TRBV12-4	CASSLGTGSGYTF
15	TRBJ2-2	TRBV5-5	CASSLQDILTGELFF
15	TRBJ1-1	TRBV20-1	CSAQKTGQMNTEAFF
13	TRBJ2-7	TRBV20-1	CSVVGGFTYEQYF
16	TRBJ2-7	TRBV5-4	CASSLVSGVRGHEQYF
16	TRBJ2-5	TRBV27	CASSSERTDGSTAQYF
12	TRBJ2-3	TRBV29-1	CSVGGVTDTQYF
11	TRBJ2-5	TRBV30	CAWEGAKTQYF
15	TRBJ1-3	TRBV7-9	CASSLGTNSGNTIYF
11	TRBJ2-7	TRBV5-5	CASTLGYEQYF
13	TRBJ2-1	TRBV27	CASRRSSYNEQFF
13	TRBJ1-2	TRBV20-1	CSARQGGGYGYTF
14	TRBJ2-7	TRBV7-2	CASSSGGGHYEQYF
15	TRBJ2-3	TRBV5-1	CASSLTASFTDTQYF
16	TRBJ2-2	TRBV5-4	CASSPRAGSNTGELFF
16	TRBJ2-1	TRBV11-2	CASSLDLGTGSDEQFF
16	TRBJ2-5	TRBV20-1	CSARDLGGQGARAQYF
16	TRBJ2-2	TRBV3-1	CASSQEVGTRTGELFF
15	TRBJ2-7	TRBV10-2	CASSESRGALEEQYF
15	TRBJ2-5	TRBV20-1	CSARGGREVQETQYF
13	TRBJ2-7	TRBV30	CAWSSGWVGEQYF
16	TRBJ2-3	TRBV28	CASNLAGPRGADTQYF
14	TRBJ2-5	TRBV7-7	CASSLGRNQETQYF
16	TRBJ2-1	TRBV2	CASRDRDLSSYNEQFF
13	TRBJ1-1	TRBV24-1	CATSDPDRTEAFF
15	TRBJ1-5	TRBV30	CAWSATLGVREPQHF
15	TRBJ1-5	TRBV18	CASSKGTGSNQPQHF
15	TRBJ2-1	TRBV27	CASRKSGGLRNEQFF
19	TRBJ2-2	TRBV11-1	CASSLAAGGRIRNTGELFF
18	TRBJ2-5	TRBV4-1	CASSQGRRGREHQETQYF
15	TRBJ2-2	TRBV5-1	CASIGLAGIKGELFF